This T cell receptor (beta chain) came from a study of cytomegalovirus exposure and HLA in healthy donors. Overall study results and limits: Trimming of TCR beta V- and J-genes showed a link, identified in a later analysis, to a missense DCLRE1C variant. In a later analysis, TCR association rates varied by HLA locus: DRB1 most, HLA-C fewest.

Researchers ran the PCR with 60 Vbeta and 13 Jbeta primers. In the authors' workflow: Roughly 10 million shared chains were among some 75 million unique TCR beta chains counted in a later analysis. Produced via immunoSEQ multiplex PCR; TCRdb's table is partial and in-frame only. V, J and clone size were drawn from that table, and D and trimming were deduced from the DNA. The table shows tens of thousands of clones, with under 75% occurring only once. This donor had no CMV serostatus on record. As regards this clone: Its antigen remains unidentified.

The CDR3 runs 12 residues. Trimming left V 4 bases short and J 7 bases short, with 8 bases between. In germline, CDR1 is SGHDN, CDR2 FVKESK. The V call is TRBV14, the J call TRBJ2-1; D uncertain. Sequenced: PBMCs. The receptor was isolated from a human donor in good health. The CDR3 here is CASSLWANEQFF. As DNA, the CDR3 is TGTGCCAGCAGCCTATGGGCGAATGAGCAGTTCTTC.